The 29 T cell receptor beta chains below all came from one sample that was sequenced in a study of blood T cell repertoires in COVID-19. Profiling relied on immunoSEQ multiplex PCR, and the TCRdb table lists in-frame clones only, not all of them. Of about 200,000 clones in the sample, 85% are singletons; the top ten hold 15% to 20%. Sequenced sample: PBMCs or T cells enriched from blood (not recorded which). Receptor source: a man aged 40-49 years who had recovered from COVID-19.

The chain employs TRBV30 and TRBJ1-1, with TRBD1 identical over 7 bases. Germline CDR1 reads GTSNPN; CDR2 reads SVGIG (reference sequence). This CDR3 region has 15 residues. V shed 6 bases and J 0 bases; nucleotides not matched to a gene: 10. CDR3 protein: CACKLLTGMNTEAFF. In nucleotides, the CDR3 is TGTGCCTGTAAACTTTTGACAGGGATGAACACTGAAGCTTTCTTT.

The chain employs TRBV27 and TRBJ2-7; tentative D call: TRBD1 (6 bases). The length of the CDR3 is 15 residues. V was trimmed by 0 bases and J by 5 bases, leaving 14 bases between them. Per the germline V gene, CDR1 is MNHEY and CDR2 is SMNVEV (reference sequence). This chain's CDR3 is CASSLSSTGIHEQYF. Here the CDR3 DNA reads TGTGCCAGCAGTTTATCGTCAACAGGGATCCACGAGCAGTACTTC.

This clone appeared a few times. The CDR3 DNA reads as TGTGCCAGCAGCGTACTTCTAGGAGGGGAGGCTGAGCAGTTCTTC. Translating it yields CASSVLLGGEAEQFF. This chain uses TRBV9 with TRBJ2-1; the D gene is possibly TRBD2 (6 bases). This CDR3 is 15 amino acids long. Germline CDR1 SGDLS, CDR2 YYNGEE. Trimming stripped 1 base from V and 9 bases from J, with 17 bases between.

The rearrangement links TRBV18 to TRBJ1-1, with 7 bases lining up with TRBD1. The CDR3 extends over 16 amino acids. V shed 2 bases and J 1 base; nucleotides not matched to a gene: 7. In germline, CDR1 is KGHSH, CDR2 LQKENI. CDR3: CASSPNGGGGNTEAFF. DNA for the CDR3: TGTGCCAGCTCACCAAATGGAGGGGGCGGGAACACTGAAGCTTTCTTT.

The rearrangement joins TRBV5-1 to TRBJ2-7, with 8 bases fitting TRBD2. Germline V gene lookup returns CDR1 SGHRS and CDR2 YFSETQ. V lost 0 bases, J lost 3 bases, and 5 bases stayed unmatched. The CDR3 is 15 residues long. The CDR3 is CASSLGGTSNYEQYF. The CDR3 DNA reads TGCGCCAGCAGCTTGGGGGGGACTAGTAACTACGAGCAGTACTTC.

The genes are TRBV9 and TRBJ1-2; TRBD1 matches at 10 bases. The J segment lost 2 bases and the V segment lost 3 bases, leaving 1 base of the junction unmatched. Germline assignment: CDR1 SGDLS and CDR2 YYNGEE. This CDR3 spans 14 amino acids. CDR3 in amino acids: CASSGGQGNYGYTF. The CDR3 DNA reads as TGTGCCAGCAGCGGGGGACAGGGGAACTATGGCTACACCTTC.

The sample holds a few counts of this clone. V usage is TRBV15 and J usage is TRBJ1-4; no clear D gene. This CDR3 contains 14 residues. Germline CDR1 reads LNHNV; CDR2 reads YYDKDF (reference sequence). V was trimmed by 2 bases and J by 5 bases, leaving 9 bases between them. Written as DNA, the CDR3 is TGTGCCACCAGCAGATATCGAGAAAATGAAAAACTGTTTTTT. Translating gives CATSRYRENEKLFF.

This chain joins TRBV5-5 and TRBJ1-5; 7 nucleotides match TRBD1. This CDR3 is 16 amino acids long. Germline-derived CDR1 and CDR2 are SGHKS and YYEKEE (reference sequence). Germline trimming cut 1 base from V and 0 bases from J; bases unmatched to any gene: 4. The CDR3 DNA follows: TGTGCCAGCAGCTTGTGGACAGGTATTAGCAATCAGCCCCAGCATTTT. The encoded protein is CASSLWTGISNQPQHF.

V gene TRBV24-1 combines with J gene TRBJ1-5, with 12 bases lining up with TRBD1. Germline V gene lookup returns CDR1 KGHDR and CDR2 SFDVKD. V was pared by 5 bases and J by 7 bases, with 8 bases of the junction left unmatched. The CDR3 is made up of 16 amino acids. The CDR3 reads CATSGGQGAGEQPQHF. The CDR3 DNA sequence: TGTGCCACCAGTGGGGGACAGGGGGCCGGAGAACAGCCCCAGCATTTT.

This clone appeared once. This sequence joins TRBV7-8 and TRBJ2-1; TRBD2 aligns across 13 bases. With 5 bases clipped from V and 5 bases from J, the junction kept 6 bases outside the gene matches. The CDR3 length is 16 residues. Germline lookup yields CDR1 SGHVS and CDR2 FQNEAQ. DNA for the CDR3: TGTGCCAGCAGCCCCTGGACTAGCGGGGGTAACAATGAGCAGTTCTTC. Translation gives CASSPWTSGGNNEQFF.

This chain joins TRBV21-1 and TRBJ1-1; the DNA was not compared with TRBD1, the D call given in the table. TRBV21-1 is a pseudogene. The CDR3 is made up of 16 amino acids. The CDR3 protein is CASSTGARGKNTEAFF. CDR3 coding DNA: TGTGCCAGCAGCACCGGAGCCAGGGGGAAGAACACTGAAGCTTTCTTT.

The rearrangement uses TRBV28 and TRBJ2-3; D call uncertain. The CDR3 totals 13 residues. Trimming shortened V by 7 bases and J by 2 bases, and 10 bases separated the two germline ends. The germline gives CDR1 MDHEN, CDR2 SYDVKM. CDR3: CASMGAPTDTQYF. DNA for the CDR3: TGTGCCAGCATGGGCGCCCCCACAGATACGCAGTATTTT.

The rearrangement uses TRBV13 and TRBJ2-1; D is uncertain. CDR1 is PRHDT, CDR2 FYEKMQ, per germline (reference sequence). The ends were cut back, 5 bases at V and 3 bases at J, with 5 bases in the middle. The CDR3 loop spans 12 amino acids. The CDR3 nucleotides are TGTGCCAGCAGCGAGAACTACAATGAGCAGTTCTTC. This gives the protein CASSENYNEQFF. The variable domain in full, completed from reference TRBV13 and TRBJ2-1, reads AAGVIQSPRHLIKEKRETATLKCYPIPRHDTVYWYQQGPGQDPQFLISFYEKMQSDKGSIPDRFSAQQFSDYHSELNMSSLELGDSALYFCASSENYNEQFFGPGTRLTVL.

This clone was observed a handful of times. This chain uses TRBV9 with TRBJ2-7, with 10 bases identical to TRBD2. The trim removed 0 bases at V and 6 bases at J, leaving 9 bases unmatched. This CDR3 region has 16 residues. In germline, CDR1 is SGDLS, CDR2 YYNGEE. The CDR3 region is CASSVGPGLASGEQYF. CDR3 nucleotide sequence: TGTGCCAGCAGCGTAGGCCCGGGACTAGCGTCTGGCGAGCAGTACTTC.

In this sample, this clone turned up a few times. This CDR3 reads CSASKQGVGYTF. In DNA, the CDR3 is TGCAGTGCTAGTAAACAGGGCGTTGGCTACACCTTC. The chain joins TRBV20-1 to TRBJ1-2; D perhaps matches TRBD1 (6 bases). This CDR3 is built from 12 residues. Trimming shortened V by 3 bases and J by 7 bases, and 12 bases separated the two germline ends. Germline V gene lookup returns CDR1 DFQATT and CDR2 SNEGSKA (reference sequence).

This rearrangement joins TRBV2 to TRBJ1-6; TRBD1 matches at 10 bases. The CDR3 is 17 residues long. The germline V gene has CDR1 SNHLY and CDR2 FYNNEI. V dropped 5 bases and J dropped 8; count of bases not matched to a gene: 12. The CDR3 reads CASSTPWDRGPYSPLHF. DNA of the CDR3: TGTGCCAGCAGTACCCCCTGGGACAGGGGTCCTTATTCACCCCTCCACTTT.

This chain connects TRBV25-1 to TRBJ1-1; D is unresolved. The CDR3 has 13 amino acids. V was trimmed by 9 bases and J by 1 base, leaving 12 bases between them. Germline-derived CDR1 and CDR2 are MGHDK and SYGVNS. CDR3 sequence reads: CASSPGGNTEAFF. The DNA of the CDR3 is TGTGCCAGTTCTCCGGGTGGGAACACTGAAGCTTTCTTT.

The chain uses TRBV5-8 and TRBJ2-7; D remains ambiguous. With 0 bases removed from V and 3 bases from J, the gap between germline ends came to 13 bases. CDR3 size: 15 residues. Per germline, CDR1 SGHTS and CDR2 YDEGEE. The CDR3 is CASSLALGAIYEQYF. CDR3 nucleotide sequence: TGTGCCAGCAGCTTGGCTCTGGGCGCGATCTACGAGCAGTACTTC.

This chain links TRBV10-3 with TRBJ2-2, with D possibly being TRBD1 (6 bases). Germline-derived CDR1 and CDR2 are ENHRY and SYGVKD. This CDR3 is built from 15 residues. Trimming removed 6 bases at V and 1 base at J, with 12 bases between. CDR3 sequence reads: CAISTSDRNTGELFF. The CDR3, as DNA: TGTGCCATCAGCACCTCGGACAGGAACACCGGGGAGCTGTTTTTT.

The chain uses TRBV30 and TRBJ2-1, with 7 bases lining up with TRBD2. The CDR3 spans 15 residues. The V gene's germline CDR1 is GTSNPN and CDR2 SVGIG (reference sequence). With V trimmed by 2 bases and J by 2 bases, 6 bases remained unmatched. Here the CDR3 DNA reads TGTGCCTGGAGTTCGCGGGAGCGGCCCTACAATGAGCAGTTCTTC. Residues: CAWSSRERPYNEQFF.

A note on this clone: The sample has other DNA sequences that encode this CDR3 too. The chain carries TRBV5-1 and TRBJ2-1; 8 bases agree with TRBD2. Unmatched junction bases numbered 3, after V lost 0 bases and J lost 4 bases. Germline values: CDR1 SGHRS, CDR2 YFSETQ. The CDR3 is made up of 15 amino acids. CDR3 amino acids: CASSLGLAGYNEQFF. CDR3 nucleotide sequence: TGCGCCAGCAGCTTGGGGCTAGCGGGTTACAATGAGCAGTTCTTC.

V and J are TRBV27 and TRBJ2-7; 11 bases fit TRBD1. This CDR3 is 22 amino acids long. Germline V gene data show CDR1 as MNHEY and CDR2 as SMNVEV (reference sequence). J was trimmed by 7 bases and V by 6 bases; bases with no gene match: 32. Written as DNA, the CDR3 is TGTGCCAGCAGCTTACACACCCCCCCCCGGGACAGGGGGGCCACTCCGCTTTGGGAGCAGTACTTC. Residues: CASSLHTPPRDRGATPLWEQYF.

DNA of the CDR3: TGTGCCTGGGCCCGGGACAGGAGGGACTATGGCTACACCTTC. Translating gives CAWARDRRDYGYTF. The chain carries TRBV30 and TRBJ1-2, with 8 nucleotides matching TRBD1. J gave up 3 bases and V 5 bases, and 8 bases lay outside the gene matches. The germline V gene has CDR1 GTSNPN and CDR2 SVGIG (reference sequence). This CDR3 region has 14 residues.

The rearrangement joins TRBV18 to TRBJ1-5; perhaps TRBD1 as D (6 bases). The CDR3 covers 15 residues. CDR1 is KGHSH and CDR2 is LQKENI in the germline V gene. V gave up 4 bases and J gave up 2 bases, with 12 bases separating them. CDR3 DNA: TGTGCCAGCTCACTTGGACAGCTTGGCAATCAGCCCCAGCATTTT. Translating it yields CASSLGQLGNQPQHF.

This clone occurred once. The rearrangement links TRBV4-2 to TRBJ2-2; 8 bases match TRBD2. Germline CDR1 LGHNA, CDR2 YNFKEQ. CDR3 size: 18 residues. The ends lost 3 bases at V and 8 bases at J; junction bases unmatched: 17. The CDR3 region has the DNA TGTGCCAGCAGCCACCTTCACCCGGGAGGGCCTACCGAAGGGGAGCTGTTTTTT. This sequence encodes CASSHLHPGGPTEGELFF.

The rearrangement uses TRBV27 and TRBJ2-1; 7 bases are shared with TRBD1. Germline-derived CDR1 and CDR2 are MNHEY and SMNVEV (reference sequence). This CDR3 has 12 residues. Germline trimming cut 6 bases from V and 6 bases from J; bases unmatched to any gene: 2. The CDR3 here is CASSPGGNEQFF. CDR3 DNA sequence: TGTGCCAGCAGCCCAGGGGGCAATGAGCAGTTCTTC.

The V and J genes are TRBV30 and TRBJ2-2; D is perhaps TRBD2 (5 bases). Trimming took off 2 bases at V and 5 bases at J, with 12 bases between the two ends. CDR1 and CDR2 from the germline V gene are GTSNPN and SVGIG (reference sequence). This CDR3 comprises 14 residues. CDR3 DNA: TGTGCCTGGAGTTGGGGAGTTGGGACCGGGGAGCTGTTTTTT. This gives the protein CAWSWGVGTGELFF.

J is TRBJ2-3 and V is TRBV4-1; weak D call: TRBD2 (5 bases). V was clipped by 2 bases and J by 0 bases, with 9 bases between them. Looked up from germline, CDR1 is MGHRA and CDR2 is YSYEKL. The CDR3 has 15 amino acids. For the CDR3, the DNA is TGCGCCAGCAGCCAATCTAGCCGCAGCACAGATACGCAGTATTTT. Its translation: CASSQSSRSTDTQYF.

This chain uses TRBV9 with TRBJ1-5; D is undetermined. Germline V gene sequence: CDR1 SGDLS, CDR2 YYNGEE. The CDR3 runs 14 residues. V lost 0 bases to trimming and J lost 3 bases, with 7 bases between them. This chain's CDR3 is CASSVGQNNQPQHF. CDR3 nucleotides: TGTGCCAGCAGCGTAGGGCAGAACAATCAGCCCCAGCATTTT.